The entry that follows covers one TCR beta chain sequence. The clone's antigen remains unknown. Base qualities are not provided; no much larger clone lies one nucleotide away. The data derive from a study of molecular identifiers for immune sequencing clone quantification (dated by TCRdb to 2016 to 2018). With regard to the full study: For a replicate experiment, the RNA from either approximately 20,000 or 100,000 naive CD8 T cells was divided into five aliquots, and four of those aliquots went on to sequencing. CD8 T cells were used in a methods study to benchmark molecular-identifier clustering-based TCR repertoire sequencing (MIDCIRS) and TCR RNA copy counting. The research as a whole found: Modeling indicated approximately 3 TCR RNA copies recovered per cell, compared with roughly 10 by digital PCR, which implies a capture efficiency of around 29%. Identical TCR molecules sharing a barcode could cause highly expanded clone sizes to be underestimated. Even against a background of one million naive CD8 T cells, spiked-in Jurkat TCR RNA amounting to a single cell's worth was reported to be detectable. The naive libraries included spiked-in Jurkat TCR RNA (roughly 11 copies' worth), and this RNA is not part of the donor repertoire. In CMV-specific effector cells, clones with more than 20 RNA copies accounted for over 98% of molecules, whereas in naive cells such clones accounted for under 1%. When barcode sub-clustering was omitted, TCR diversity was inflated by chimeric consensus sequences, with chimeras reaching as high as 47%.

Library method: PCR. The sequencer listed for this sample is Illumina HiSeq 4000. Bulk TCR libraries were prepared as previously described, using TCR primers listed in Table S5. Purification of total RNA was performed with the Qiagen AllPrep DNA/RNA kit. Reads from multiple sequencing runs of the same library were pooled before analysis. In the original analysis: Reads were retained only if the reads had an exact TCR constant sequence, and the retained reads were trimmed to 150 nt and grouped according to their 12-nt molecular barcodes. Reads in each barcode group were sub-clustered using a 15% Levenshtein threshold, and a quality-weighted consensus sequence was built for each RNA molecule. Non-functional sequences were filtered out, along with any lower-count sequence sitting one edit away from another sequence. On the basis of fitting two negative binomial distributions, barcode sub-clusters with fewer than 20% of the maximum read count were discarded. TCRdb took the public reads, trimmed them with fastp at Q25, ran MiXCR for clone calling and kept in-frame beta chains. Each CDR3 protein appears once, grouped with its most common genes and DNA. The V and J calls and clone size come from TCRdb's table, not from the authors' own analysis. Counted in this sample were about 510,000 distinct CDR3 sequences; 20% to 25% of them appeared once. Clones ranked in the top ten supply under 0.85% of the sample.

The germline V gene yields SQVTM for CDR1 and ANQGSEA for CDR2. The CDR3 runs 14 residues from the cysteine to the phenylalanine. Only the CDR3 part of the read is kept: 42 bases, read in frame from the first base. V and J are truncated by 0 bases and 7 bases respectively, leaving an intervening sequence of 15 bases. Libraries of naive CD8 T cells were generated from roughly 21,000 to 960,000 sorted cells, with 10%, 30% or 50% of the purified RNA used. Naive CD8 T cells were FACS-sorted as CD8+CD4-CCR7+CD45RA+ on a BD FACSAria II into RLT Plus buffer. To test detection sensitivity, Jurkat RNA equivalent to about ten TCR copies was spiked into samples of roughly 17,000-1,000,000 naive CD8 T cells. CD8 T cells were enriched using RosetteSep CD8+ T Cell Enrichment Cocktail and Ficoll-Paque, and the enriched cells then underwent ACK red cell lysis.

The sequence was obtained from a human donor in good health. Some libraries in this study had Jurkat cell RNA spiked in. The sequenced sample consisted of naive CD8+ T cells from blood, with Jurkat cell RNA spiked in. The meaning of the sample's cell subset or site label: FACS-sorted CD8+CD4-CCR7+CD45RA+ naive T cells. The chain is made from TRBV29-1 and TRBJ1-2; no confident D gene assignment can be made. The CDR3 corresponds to CSVEDQPELGGYTF. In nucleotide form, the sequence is TGCAGCGTTGAAGATCAGCCGGAGCTGGGTGGCTACACCTTC.